This TCR beta chain was documented in a study of T cell repertoires in cytomegalovirus infection. To note about this clonotype: Antigen: not known.

This CDR3 is built from 14 residues. CDR1 is DFQATT, CDR2 SNEGSKA, per germline (reference sequence). V was clipped by 1 base and J by 0 bases, with 7 bases between them. TCRdb itself ran the reads through MiXCR, one entry per CDR3 protein. The sample includes about 770,000 distinct CDR3 sequences, approximately 32% seen only once; the top ten take under 15%. The rearrangement joins TRBV20-1 to TRBJ1-5; D is possibly TRBD1 (5 bases). The TCR was taken from a human donor in good health (CMV status not recorded). Some clones in this sample may be carry-over from other donors' samples. Sequenced here: cultured CD8+ T cells from PBMCs, sampled from culture after CMV antigen stimulation. The CDR3 sequence: CSARARASNQPQHF. Written as DNA, the CDR3 is TGCAGTGCTAGAGCCAGGGCTAGCAATCAGCCCCAGCATTTT.